The rows below give T cell receptor beta chains drawn from one sample of a study of cytomegalovirus exposure and HLA in healthy donors. Produced via immunoSEQ multiplex PCR; TCRdb's table is partial and in-frame only. The sample gives around 170,000 clones, around three quarters of which show up once; 1% is in the top ten. The sequencing sample was made of PBMCs. The receptors shown here come from a woman in her forties or fifties in good health and CMV-seropositive. CDR3s include the opening cysteine and the closing phenylalanine or tryptophan. D genes are given only for firm matches. The size of a clone is reported for some rows only, either as once, few or many, or as a class for expanded clones.

TRBD2 | TRBJ2-2 | once | TRBV7-3 | TGTGCCAGCAGCAAGAGAGGGGAGGGCCGCACCGGGGAGCTGTTTTTT | CASSKRGEGRTGELFF
- | TRBJ2-5 | - | TRBV5-1 | TGCGCCAGCAGCTTGGGCACCCCTAATGCCCAAGAGACCCAGTACTTC | CASSLGTPNAQETQYF
- | TRBJ2-2 | - | TRBV4-3 | TGCGCCAGCAGCCGTATCGGTATCGGGGGCACCGGGGAGCTGTTTTTT | CASSRIGIGGTGELFF
TRBD1 | TRBJ2-7 | - | TRBV6-1 | TGTGCCAGCAGTGAAGCAGGGGGACAGACTTTTTACGAGCAGTACTTC | CASSEAGGQTFYEQYF
TRBD1 | TRBJ1-4 | - | TRBV18 | TGTGCCAGCTCACCGACCCAAGGGGGCAGCCTTAATGAAAAACTGTTTTTT | CASSPTQGGSLNEKLFF
- | TRBJ1-1 | - | TRBV27 | TGTGCCAGCAGTCCCGGACAGTTACTCGGGGCTTTCTTT | CASSPGQLLGAFF
- | TRBJ1-2 | - | TRBV7-9 | TGTGCCAGCAGCAAACGGGACACCCGGAGGGGCTACACCTTC | CASSKRDTRRGYTF
TRBD1 | TRBJ1-1 | - | TRBV5-1 | TGCGCCAGCAGCCTGGCCACGGGGACAGGGGGGACTGAAGCTTTCTTT | CASSLATGTGGTEAFF
- | TRBJ2-2 | - | TRBV28 | TGTGCCAGCAGTCCCAAACCGGGGGACACCGGGGAGCTGTTTTTT | CASSPKPGDTGELFF
- | TRBJ1-6 | once | TRBV6-5 | TGTGCCAGCAGAGGAGGGGAGTGGTCACCCCTCCACTTT | CASRGGEWSPLHF
- | TRBJ2-7 | - | TRBV7-6 | TGTGCCAGCAGCTTACCTCAGGCTGGGGAGCAGTACTTC | CASSLPQAGEQYF
- | TRBJ2-2 | - | TRBV10-1 | TGCGCCAGCTCTGGTGCGGGCTCGAACACCGGGGAGCTGTTTTTT | CASSGAGSNTGELFF
- | TRBJ1-2 | - | TRBV4-3 | TGCGCCAGCAGCCAGGAAACAGGGTTCGGCTACACCTTC | CASSQETGFGYTF
- | TRBJ2-7 | - | TRBV7-2 | TGTGCCAGCAGCTCACAGGGTGGAGGCTCCTACGAGCAGTACTTC | CASSSQGGGSYEQYF
- | TRBJ2-1 | - | TRBV28 | TGTGCCAGCAGCGCAGGGTCGGGTGAGCAGTTCTTC | CASSAGSGEQFF
- | TRBJ2-2 | - | TRBV5-1 | TGCGCCAGCAGCTTGAATACAGGGTATAGGACCGGGGAGCTGTTTTTT | CASSLNTGYRTGELFF